One and the same sample provided the 2 T cell receptor beta chains below, sequenced in a study of cytomegalovirus exposure and HLA in healthy donors. The PCR used 60 Vbeta and 13 Jbeta primers. Clones were read by immunoSEQ multiplex PCR, and TCRdb kept only the in-frame ones, dropping some. The sample lists under 250,000 clones, 78% seen once, with about 0.45% in the top ten. What was sequenced was PBMCs. These TCRs come from a boy between 10 and 17 years old in good health and CMV-seronegative.

The chain employs TRBV19 and TRBJ2-7; a weak D match, TRBD1 (5 bases). With 3 bases removed from V and 0 bases from J, the gap between germline ends came to 6 bases. The CDR3 has 13 amino acids. Germline CDR1 LNHDA, CDR2 SQIVND (reference sequence). The CDR3 loop is CASSMTASYEQYF. CDR3 nucleotides: TGTGCCAGTAGTATGACAGCCTCCTACGAGCAGTACTTC.

The chain is built from TRBV7-9 and TRBJ2-7; D is undetermined. Looked up from germline, CDR1 is SEHNR and CDR2 is FQNEAQ (reference sequence). V was pared by 4 bases and J by 1 base, with 17 bases between. This CDR3 region has 16 residues. Written as DNA, the CDR3 is TGTGCCAGCAGCTCCTCGCCCCCCAGACTTTCCTACGAGCAGTACTTC. Residues: CASSSSPPRLSYEQYF.